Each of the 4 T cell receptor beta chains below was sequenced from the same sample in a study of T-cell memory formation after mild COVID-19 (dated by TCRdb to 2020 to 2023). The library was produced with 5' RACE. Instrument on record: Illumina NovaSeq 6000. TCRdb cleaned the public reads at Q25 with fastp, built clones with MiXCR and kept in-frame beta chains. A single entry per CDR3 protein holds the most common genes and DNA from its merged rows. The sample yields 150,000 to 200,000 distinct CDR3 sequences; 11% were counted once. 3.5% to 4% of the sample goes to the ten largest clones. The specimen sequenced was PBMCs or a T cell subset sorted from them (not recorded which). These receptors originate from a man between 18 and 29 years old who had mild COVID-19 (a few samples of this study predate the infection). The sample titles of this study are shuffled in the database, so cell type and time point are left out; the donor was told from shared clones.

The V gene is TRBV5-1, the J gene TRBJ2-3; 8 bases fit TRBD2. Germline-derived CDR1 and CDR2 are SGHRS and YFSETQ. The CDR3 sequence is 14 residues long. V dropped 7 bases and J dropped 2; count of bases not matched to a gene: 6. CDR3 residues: CASGAGEHTDTQYF. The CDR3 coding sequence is TGCGCCAGCGGAGCGGGGGAGCACACAGATACGCAGTATTTT.

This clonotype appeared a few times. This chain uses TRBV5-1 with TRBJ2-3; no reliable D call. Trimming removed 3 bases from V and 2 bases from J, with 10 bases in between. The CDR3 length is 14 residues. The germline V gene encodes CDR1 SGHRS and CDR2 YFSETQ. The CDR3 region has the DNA TGCGCCAGCAGCTGGTTATCAGACACAGATACGCAGTATTTT. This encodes CASSWLSDTDTQYF.

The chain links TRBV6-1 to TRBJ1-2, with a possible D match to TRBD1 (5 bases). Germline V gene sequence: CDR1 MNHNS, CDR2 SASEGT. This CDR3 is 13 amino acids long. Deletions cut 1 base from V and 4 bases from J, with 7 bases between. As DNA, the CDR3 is TGTGCCAGCAGTGAAGGGGACGGCTATGGCTACACCTTC. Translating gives CASSEGDGYGYTF.

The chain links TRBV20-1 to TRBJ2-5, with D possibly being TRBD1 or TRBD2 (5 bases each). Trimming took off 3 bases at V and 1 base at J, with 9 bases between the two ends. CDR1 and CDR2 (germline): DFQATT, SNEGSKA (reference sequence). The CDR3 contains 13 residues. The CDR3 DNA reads TGCAGTGCTAGTGGTGGGGGCCAAGAGACCCAGTACTTC. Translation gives CSASGGGQETQYF.